The next 29 T cell receptor beta chains were all read from a single sample in a study of beta chain features in type 1 diabetes. Regarding the study as a whole: Shorter TCRB CDR3s, moderately but significantly so, were found in Type 1 diabetes patients in all four CD4+ subsets.

These receptors are not linked to any known antigen. Reverse transcribing all isolated RNA meant expressed TCRB transcripts were sequenced. Measured with immunoSEQ multiplex PCR; TCRdb has only the in-frame clones, and not every one. The sample contains hundreds of thousands of clones, around 9.9% of which appear only once. The sequencing input was naive CD4+ T cells from blood. These receptors all stem from a man aged 25-45 years with type 1 diabetes.

This clone was seen a few times. CDR3 bases: TGTGCCAGCAGCTTAGGCCAGGAGACCCAGTACTTC. The encoded protein is CASSLGQETQYF. The J gene is TRBJ2-5, the V gene TRBV11-2; D not resolved. Trimming took 1 base from V and 5 from J, leaving 5 bases between them. Germline CDR1 and CDR2: SGHAT and FQNNGV. The CDR3 sequence is 12 residues long. Full variable domain (missing parts from reference TRBV11-2 and TRBJ2-5): EAGVAQSPRYKIIEKRQSVAFWCNPISGHATLYWYQQILGQGPKLLIQFQNNGVVDDSQLPKDRFSAERLKGVDSTLKIQPAKLEDSAVYLCASSLGQETQYFGPGTRLLVL.

The table lists this clone with a few counts. This rearrangement joins TRBV5-1 to TRBJ2-3, with 7 nucleotides matching TRBD2. The CDR3 extends over 14 amino acids. The germline V gene has CDR1 SGHRS and CDR2 YFSETQ. The junction had 4 bases not matched to a gene; V was cut back by 4 bases and J by 2 bases. The CDR3 coding sequence is TGCGCCAGCAGCCGAGCGGGGAACACAGATACGCAGTATTTT. Amino acids: CASSRAGNTDTQYF.

The chain joins TRBV7-9 to TRBJ2-7, with D unclear. CDR1 SEHNR and CDR2 FQNEAQ come from the germline V gene (reference sequence). Trimming stripped 3 bases from V and 3 bases from J, with 9 bases between. CDR3 length: 13 residues. The CDR3 sequence is CASSFAGSYEQYF. CDR3 DNA sequence: TGTGCCAGCAGCTTTGCCGGTAGCTACGAGCAGTACTTC.

This chain joins TRBV6-6 and TRBJ2-7; the D gene is possibly TRBD2 (5 bases). The CDR3 is made up of 11 amino acids. V lost 8 bases and J lost 3, with 8 bases in between. Germline V gene lookup returns CDR1 MNHNY and CDR2 SVGAGI (reference sequence). Here the CDR3 reads CASGEIYEQYF. The CDR3 DNA follows: TGTGCCAGCGGGGAGATCTACGAGCAGTACTTC.

This clone was counted between two and nine times. This chain links TRBV6-6 with TRBJ1-2; no firm D call. V lost 0 bases and J lost 2, with 13 bases in between. Germline values: CDR1 MNHNY, CDR2 SVGAGI (reference sequence). The CDR3 spans 16 residues. The CDR3 DNA follows: TGTGCCAGCAGTTACTCGGGAGGGCGGCTCAACTATGGCTACACCTTC. Translated, it gives CASSYSGGRLNYGYTF.

This clone was counted ten times or more. The chain joins TRBV4-3 to TRBJ2-1; D is possibly TRBD1 (6 bases). Trimming left V 0 bases short and J 7 bases short, with 16 bases between. The CDR3 extends over 16 amino acids. Germline V gives CDR1 LGHNA, CDR2 YSLEER. CDR3 in amino acids: CASSQDPQGTWNEQFF. The CDR3 nucleotides read TGCGCCAGCAGCCAAGATCCCCAGGGGACATGGAATGAGCAGTTCTTC.

This clone was seen a few times. CDR3 bases: TGTGCCAGTAGTTTCTCCACAGATACGCAGTATTTT. This sequence encodes CASSFSTDTQYF. This chain links TRBV19 with TRBJ2-3; unclear D gene. Trimming removed 5 bases from V and 2 bases from J, with 5 bases in between. The CDR3 spans 12 residues. Germline CDR1 is LNHDA and CDR2 is SQIVND (reference sequence).

The rearrangement links TRBV11-2 to TRBJ2-5; TRBD1 matches at 7 bases. J gave up 4 bases and V 1 base, and 6 bases lay outside the gene matches. This CDR3 has 15 residues. Looked up from germline, CDR1 is SGHAT and CDR2 is FQNNGV. The chain's CDR3 is CASSLGDRIRETQYF. The CDR3 DNA reads TGTGCCAGCAGCTTAGGGGACAGAATTAGAGAGACCCAGTACTTC. Looking up the rest from reference TRBV11-2 and TRBJ2-5 gives the full variable domain: EAGVAQSPRYKIIEKRQSVAFWCNPISGHATLYWYQQILGQGPKLLIQFQNNGVVDDSQLPKDRFSAERLKGVDSTLKIQPAKLEDSAVYLCASSLGDRIRETQYFGPGTRLLVL.

The chain employs TRBV30 and TRBJ1-1; D possibly corresponds to TRBD1 (5 bases). The length of the CDR3 is 14 residues. V was pared by 7 bases and J by 4 bases, with 19 bases between. Germline loops: CDR1 GTSNPN, CDR2 SVGIG (reference sequence). The CDR3 is CAYQVRAGGTEAFF. Here the CDR3 DNA reads TGTGCCTACCAAGTCCGGGCCGGGGGCACTGAAGCTTTCTTT.

This clone came up a few times. This chain uses TRBV4-1 with TRBJ1-1, with D possibly being TRBD1 (5 bases). V lost 3 bases and J lost 10, with 21 bases in between. The CDR3 has 15 amino acids. The germline V gene has CDR1 MGHRA and CDR2 YSYEKL. The DNA for the CDR3 is TGCGCCAGCAGCCAGGAACCCGGGACTCGGGGCGGAGCTTTCTTT. This encodes CASSQEPGTRGGAFF.

As regards this clone: This specimen includes other DNA sequences encoding the same CDR3. CDR3 residues: CASSLRGLGEQYF. Written as DNA, the CDR3 is TGTGCCAGCAGTTTGCGGGGATTGGGCGAGCAGTACTTC. The rearrangement joins TRBV28 to TRBJ2-7; a possible D gene is TRBD2 (6 bases). The V end lost 3 bases, the J end lost 6 bases, and 12 bases lay between the germline ends. Germline CDR1 MDHEN, CDR2 SYDVKM. This CDR3 spans 13 amino acids.

This clone was seen a handful of times. J is TRBJ2-3 and V is TRBV5-4; TRBD2 matches 9 bases. V gave up 5 bases and J gave up 0 bases; unmatched junction bases: 4. The CDR3 is 15 amino acids. CDR1 and CDR2 (germline): SGHNT, YYREEE (reference sequence). The CDR3 DNA reads as TGTGCCAGCAGGACTAGCGGTACTAGCACAGATACGCAGTATTTT. Protein: CASRTSGTSTDTQYF. Full variable domain (remainder filled in from reference TRBV5-4 and TRBJ2-3): ETGVTQSPTHLIKTRGQQVTLRCSSQSGHNTVSWYQQALGQGPQFIFQYYREEENGRGNFPPRFSGLQFPNYSSELNVNALELDDSALYLCASRTSGTSTDTQYFGPGTRLTVL.

The J gene is TRBJ1-6, the V gene TRBV10-3, with 10 bases matching TRBD1. Germline CDR1 is ENHRY and CDR2 is SYGVKD. V shed 6 bases, J shed 7 bases, and the junction held 0 bases outside the gene matches. CDR3 size: 13 residues. CDR3 in amino acids: CAIRGQGNSPLHF. The CDR3 DNA reads TGTGCCATCAGGGGACAGGGGAATTCACCCCTCCACTTT.

The sample holds a few counts of this clone. This chain joins TRBV7-8 and TRBJ2-1; D is undetermined. The CDR3 length is 16 residues. The V and J ends lost 4 bases and 0 bases respectively, with 13 bases between them. The germline CDR1 and CDR2 sequences are SGHVS and FQNEAQ. The CDR3 DNA reads as TGTGCCAGCAGCTCCGACACGCATAGCTCCTACAATGAGCAGTTCTTC. This translates into CASSSDTHSSYNEQFF.

The rearrangement links TRBV25-1 to TRBJ1-2; D unclear. Germline CDR1 is MGHDK and CDR2 is SYGVNS. Trimming stripped 3 bases from V and 8 bases from J, with 13 bases between. CDR3 size: 13 residues. The CDR3 bases are TGTGCCAGCAGTGAGTCGGGAGGGCACGGCTACACCTTC. Protein product: CASSESGGHGYTF.

A few counts support this clone. The chain carries TRBV30 and TRBJ2-4, with a possible D match to TRBD2 (5 bases). The CDR3 totals 14 residues. Germline assignment: CDR1 GTSNPN and CDR2 SVGIG (reference sequence). V lost 0 bases to trimming and J lost 1 base, with 7 bases between them. The CDR3 is CAWSVTGAKNIQYF. CDR3 in DNA: TGTGCCTGGAGTGTAACGGGGGCCAAAAACATTCAGTACTTC.

The genes are TRBV7-9 and TRBJ1-2; D remains ambiguous. The CDR3 loop spans 13 amino acids. With 10 bases removed from V and 8 bases from J, the gap between germline ends came to 20 bases. Germline loops: CDR1 SEHNR, CDR2 FQNEAQ (reference sequence). The CDR3 bases are TGTGCCACCAACCAAGGAGCAGAGACCGGCTACACCTTC. Encoded protein: CATNQGAETGYTF.

This clone was observed a handful of times. This chain joins TRBV4-3 and TRBJ1-2; TRBD1 matches at 12 bases. The CDR3 totals 19 residues. Germline-derived CDR1 and CDR2 are LGHNA and YSLEER. J gave up 4 bases and V 1 base, and 13 bases lay outside the gene matches. CDR3 sequence reads: CASSQVVWDRGLRVYGYTF. As DNA, the CDR3 is TGCGCCAGCAGCCAAGTTGTATGGGACAGGGGGCTGAGGGTCTATGGCTACACCTTC.

This chain joins TRBV4-1 and TRBJ2-1; 11 bases map to TRBD2. Per germline, CDR1 MGHRA and CDR2 YSYEKL. This CDR3 comprises 15 residues. V shed 4 bases and J 8 bases; nucleotides not matched to a gene: 7. The CDR3 region is CASSRGLAGQDEQFF. CDR3 sequence (DNA): TGCGCCAGCAGCCGCGGACTAGCGGGCCAGGATGAGCAGTTCTTC.

The CDR3 loop reads CASSLTGRGSTDTQYF. The CDR3 DNA sequence: TGCGCCAGCAGCCTCACTGGCAGGGGGTCGACAGATACGCAGTATTTT. This chain links TRBV5-1 with TRBJ2-3; 7 bases map to TRBD1. The germline V gene has CDR1 SGHRS and CDR2 YFSETQ. CDR3 length: 16 amino acids. The ends lost 4 bases at V and 3 bases at J; junction bases unmatched: 11. Together with reference TRBV5-1 and TRBJ2-3, the CDR3 gives the full variable domain: KAGVTQTPRYLIKTRGQQVTLSCSPISGHRSVSWYQQTPGQGLQFLFEYFSETQRNKGNFPGRFSGRQFSNSRSEMNVSTLELGDSALYLCASSLTGRGSTDTQYFGPGTRLTVL.

V is TRBV27 and J is TRBJ2-3; the D gene is possibly TRBD2 (5 bases). V was cut by 5 bases and J by 6 bases, with 12 bases left in between. CDR1 is MNHEY and CDR2 is SMNVEV in the germline V gene (reference sequence). The CDR3 runs 13 residues. Written as DNA, the CDR3 is TGTGCCAGCAGTCCGGGGTCCGCCGATACGCAGTATTTT. Translated: CASSPGSADTQYF.

The chain recombines TRBV28 with TRBJ2-3; 9 bases are a match to TRBD1. Germline V gene lookup returns CDR1 MDHEN and CDR2 SYDVKM. Trimming cost V 6 bases and J 4 bases; bases outside gene matches: 5. The CDR3 extends over 14 amino acids. CDR3 DNA: TGTGCCAGCAGGGGGACAGGGAAGGCAGATACGCAGTATTTT. Translating it yields CASRGTGKADTQYF.

This clone was picked up a small number of times. V usage is TRBV27 and J usage is TRBJ2-1; 7 bases fit TRBD1. V lost 6 bases and J lost 4; bases outside the gene matches: 6. The CDR3 spans 14 residues. Germline V gives CDR1 MNHEY, CDR2 SMNVEV (reference sequence). The chain's CDR3 is CASSRDRAYNEQFF. In DNA, the CDR3 is TGTGCCAGCAGCCGAGACAGGGCGTACAATGAGCAGTTCTTC.

This chain uses TRBV28 with TRBJ2-4; weak D call: TRBD1 (6 bases). The CDR3 is 15 residues long. V gave up 6 bases and J gave up 0 bases, with 12 bases separating them. The germline gives CDR1 MDHEN, CDR2 SYDVKM. CDR3 sequence: CASRPGQLAKNIQYF. The DNA of the CDR3 is TGTGCCAGCAGACCTGGACAGCTAGCCAAAAACATTCAGTACTTC.

This clone was detected only a few times. V usage is TRBV6-5 and J usage is TRBJ1-5; a weak D match, TRBD1 (6 bases). V dropped 8 bases and J dropped 6 bases, with 11 bases sitting between them. CDR1 and CDR2 (germline): MNHEY, SVGAGI. The CDR3 loop spans 12 amino acids. As DNA, the CDR3 is TGTGCCAGCGGTATGGGGGCTCAGCCCCAGCATTTT. Its protein product is CASGMGAQPQHF.

This clone was detected only a few times. The genes are TRBV28 and TRBJ2-1; 8 nucleotides agree with TRBD2. This CDR3 has 14 amino acids. Germline lookup yields CDR1 MDHEN and CDR2 SYDVKM. V dropped 2 bases and J dropped 9; count of bases not matched to a gene: 6. CDR3 protein: CASSLAGGPREQFF. The CDR3, as DNA: TGTGCCAGCAGTTTAGCGGGGGGCCCTCGTGAGCAGTTCTTC.

V usage is TRBV27 and J usage is TRBJ2-7, with 13 positions matching TRBD2. Unmatched junction bases numbered 7, after V lost 3 bases and J lost 2 bases. Germline V gene sequence: CDR1 MNHEY, CDR2 SMNVEV (reference sequence). The CDR3 is made up of 17 amino acids. Written as DNA, the CDR3 is TGTGCCAGCAGTTTGAATCCGGGACTAGCGGGGCCCTACGAGCAGTACTTC. Translation gives CASSLNPGLAGPYEQYF.

This clone was seen a handful of times. This rearrangement joins TRBV19 to TRBJ2-1; possible D gene TRBD1, 6 bases. The germline V gene has CDR1 LNHDA and CDR2 SQIVND (reference sequence). The CDR3 loop spans 13 amino acids. V was clipped by 7 bases and J by 3 bases, with 10 bases between them. CDR3 loop: CASNGGSYNEQFF. CDR3 nucleotide sequence: TGTGCCAGTAATGGGGGCAGCTACAATGAGCAGTTCTTC.

This clone was detected only a few times. The V call is TRBV14, the J call TRBJ2-2; tentative D call: TRBD2 (5 bases). CDR1 and CDR2 (germline): SGHDN, FVKESK. This CDR3 is built from 14 residues. The ends were cut back, 1 base at V and 4 bases at J, with 7 bases in the middle. In DNA form, the CDR3 reads TGTGCCAGCAGCCAAGTCGGGGTCACCGGGGAGCTGTTTTTT. It translates to CASSQVGVTGELFF.